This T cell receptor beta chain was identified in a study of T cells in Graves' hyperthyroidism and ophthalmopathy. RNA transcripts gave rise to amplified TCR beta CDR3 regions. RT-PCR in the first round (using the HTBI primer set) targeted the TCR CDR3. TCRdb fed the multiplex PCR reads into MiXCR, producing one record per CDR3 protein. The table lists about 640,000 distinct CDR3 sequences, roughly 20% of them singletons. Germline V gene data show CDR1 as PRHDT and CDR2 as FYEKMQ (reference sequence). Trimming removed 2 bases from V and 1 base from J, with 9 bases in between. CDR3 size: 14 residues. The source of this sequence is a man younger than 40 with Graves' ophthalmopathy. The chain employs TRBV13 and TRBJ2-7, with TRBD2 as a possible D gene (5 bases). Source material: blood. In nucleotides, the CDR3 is TGTGCCAGCAGCTTAAGCGGCAAGTCCTACGAGCAGTACTTC. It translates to CASSLSGKSYEQYF.